This is a list of T cell receptor beta chains from one sample in a study. Produced via immunoSEQ multiplex PCR; TCRdb's table is partial and in-frame only. Of tens of thousands of clones listed, 90% to 95% are singletons. Material for sequencing was PBMCs. These receptors were taken from a man in his forties with rheumatoid arthritis. Both conserved end residues are part of each CDR3. Fields, in order: V gene, J gene, CDR3 protein.

V: TRBV20-1
J: TRBJ1-2
CDR3: CSASPWVRGNYGYTF

V: TRBV9
J: TRBJ1-6
CDR3: CASRADTNSPLHF

V: TRBV6-2/TRBV6-3
J: TRBJ1-2
CDR3: CASSYNRGLYGYTF

V: TRBV7-9
J: TRBJ1-1
CDR3: CASSPPGQPTDTEAFF

V: TRBV24-1
J: TRBJ2-2
CDR3: CATSDGTGGPPFSGELFF

V: TRBV18
J: TRBJ1-3
CDR3: CASSQTDRGGNTIYF

V: TRBV6-5
J: TRBJ1-3
CDR3: CASSWDRGNTIYF

V: TRBV6-5
J: TRBJ2-7
CDR3: CASRLTSAYTYEQYF

V: TRBV11-2
J: TRBJ1-6
CDR3: CASSSPLHF

V: TRBV6-4
J: TRBJ2-1
CDR3: CASSEAGTPYNEQFF

V: TRBV14
J: TRBJ2-7
CDR3: CASSISPYEQYF

V: TRBV9
J: TRBJ1-2
CDR3: CASSPMGGRRKGYTF

V: TRBV18
J: TRBJ2-5
CDR3: CASSPPQETQYF

V: TRBV7-2
J: TRBJ2-7
CDR3: CASSSPGQGFNEQYF

V: TRBV11-2
J: TRBJ2-1
CDR3: CASSHTGNEQFF

V: TRBV6-1
J: TRBJ1-1
CDR3: CASSEFRVGTEAFF

V: TRBV5-6
J: TRBJ2-7
CDR3: CASSFTGSSYEQYF

V: TRBV2
J: TRBJ2-6
CDR3: CASISRVSGANVLTF

V: TRBV4-2
J: TRBJ1-5
CDR3: CASSQVDRDNQPQHF

V: TRBV7-2
J: TRBJ2-4
CDR3: CASSLLAGLSAKNIQYF

V: TRBV6-6
J: TRBJ2-3
CDR3: CASSNGRAGGTDTQYF

V: TRBV18
J: TRBJ2-5
CDR3: CASSPGTGQETQYF

V: TRBV14
J: TRBJ1-2
CDR3: CASSPTSGHSGGLYGYTF

V: TRBV7-9
J: TRBJ2-7
CDR3: CASSDSGIAYEQYF